This TCR beta chain was sequenced in a study of cytomegalovirus exposure and HLA in healthy donors. Overall study findings and caveats: CMV antigen specificity of a few CMV-associated chains was confirmed in vitro. Accounts indicate the classifier identified cytomegalovirus status with strong specificity and sensitivity. Altogether, about 160 TCR beta chains were recorded as cytomegalovirus-associated.

The CDR3 has 15 amino acids. The trim removed 4 bases at V and 1 base at J, leaving 4 bases unmatched. Germline V gives CDR1 SGHRS, CDR2 YFSETQ. The assay was immunoSEQ multiplex PCR, and TCRdb's table has in-frame clones only and misses some. The sample includes some 120,000 clones, roughly 87% of them seen just once. A note on this clone: The target antigen is unknown.

This TCR derives from a woman aged 18-29 years in good health and CMV-seronegative. The sequencing sample was made of PBMCs. The chain recombines TRBV5-1 with TRBJ1-1; 10 bases map to TRBD1. CDR3 sequence (DNA): TGCGCCAGCAGCGTAGACAGGGGGCCGAACACTGAAGCTTTCTTT. Amino acid sequence: CASSVDRGPNTEAFF.